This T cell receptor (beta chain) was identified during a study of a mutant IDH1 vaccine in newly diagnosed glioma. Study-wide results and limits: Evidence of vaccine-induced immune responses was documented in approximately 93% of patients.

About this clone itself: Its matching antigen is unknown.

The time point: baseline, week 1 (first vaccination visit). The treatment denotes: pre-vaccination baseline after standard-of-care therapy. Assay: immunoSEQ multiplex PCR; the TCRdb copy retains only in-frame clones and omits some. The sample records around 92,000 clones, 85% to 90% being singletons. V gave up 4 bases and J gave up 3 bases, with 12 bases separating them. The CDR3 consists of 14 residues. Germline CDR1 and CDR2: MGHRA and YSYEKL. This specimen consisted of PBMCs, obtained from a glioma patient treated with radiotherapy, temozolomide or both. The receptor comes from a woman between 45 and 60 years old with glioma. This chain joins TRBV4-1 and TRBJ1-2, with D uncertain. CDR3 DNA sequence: TGCGCCAGCAGCCCGACCCCAATGGACTATGGCTACACCTTC. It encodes CASSPTPMDYGYTF.